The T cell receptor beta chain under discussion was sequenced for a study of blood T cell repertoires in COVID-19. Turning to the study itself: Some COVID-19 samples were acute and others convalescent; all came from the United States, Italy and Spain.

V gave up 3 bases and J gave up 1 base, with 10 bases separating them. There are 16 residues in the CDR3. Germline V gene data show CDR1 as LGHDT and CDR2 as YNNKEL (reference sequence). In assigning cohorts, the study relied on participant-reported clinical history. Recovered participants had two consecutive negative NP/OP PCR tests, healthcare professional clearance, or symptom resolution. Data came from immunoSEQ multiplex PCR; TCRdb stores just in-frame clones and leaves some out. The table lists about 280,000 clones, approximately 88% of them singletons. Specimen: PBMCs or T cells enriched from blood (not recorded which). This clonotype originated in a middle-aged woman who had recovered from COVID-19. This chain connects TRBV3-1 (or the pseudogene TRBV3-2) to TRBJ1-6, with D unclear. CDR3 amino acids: CASSHKAVSYNSPLHF. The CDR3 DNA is TGTGCCAGCAGCCATAAGGCGGTTTCCTATAATTCACCCCTCCACTTT.